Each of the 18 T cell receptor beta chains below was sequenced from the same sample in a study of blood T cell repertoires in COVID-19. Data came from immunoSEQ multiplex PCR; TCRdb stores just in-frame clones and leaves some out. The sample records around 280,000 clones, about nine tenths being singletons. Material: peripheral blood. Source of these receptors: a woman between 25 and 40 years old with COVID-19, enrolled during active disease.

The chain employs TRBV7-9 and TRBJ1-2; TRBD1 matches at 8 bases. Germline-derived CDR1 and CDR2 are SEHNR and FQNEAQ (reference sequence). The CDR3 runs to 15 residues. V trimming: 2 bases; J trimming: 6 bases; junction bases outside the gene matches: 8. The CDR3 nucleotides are TGTGCCAGCAGCTTATTTCAGGGGGCGGCGAATGGCTACACCTTC. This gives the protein CASSLFQGAANGYTF.

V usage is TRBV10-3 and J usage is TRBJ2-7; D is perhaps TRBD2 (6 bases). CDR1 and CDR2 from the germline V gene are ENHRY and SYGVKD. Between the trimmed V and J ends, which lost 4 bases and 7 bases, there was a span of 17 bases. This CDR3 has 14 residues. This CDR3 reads CAISVTGVEGEQYF. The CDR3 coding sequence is TGTGCCATCAGTGTTACGGGAGTGGAGGGGGAGCAGTACTTC.

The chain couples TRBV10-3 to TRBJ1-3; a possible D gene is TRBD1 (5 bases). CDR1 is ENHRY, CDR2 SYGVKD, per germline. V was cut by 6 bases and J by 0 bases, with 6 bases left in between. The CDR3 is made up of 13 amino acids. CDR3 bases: TGTGCCATCAGAGACAGCTCTGGAAACACCATATATTTT. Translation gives CAIRDSSGNTIYF.

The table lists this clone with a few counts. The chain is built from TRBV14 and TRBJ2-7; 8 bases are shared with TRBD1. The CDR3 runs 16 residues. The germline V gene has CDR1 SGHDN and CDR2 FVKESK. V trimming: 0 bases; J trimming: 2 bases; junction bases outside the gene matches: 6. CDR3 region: CASSQDRGQGTYEQYF. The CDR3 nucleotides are TGTGCCAGCAGCCAAGATAGAGGACAGGGCACCTACGAGCAGTACTTC.

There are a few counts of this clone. This chain's CDR3 is CASSTSGRIYEQYF. The CDR3 DNA reads TGTGCCAGCAGTACTAGCGGGAGGATCTACGAGCAGTACTTC. The V and J genes are TRBV11-2 and TRBJ2-7; 12 bases fit TRBD2. Germline loops: CDR1 SGHAT, CDR2 FQNNGV. V lost 6 bases and J lost 3; bases outside the gene matches: 3. The CDR3 loop spans 14 amino acids.

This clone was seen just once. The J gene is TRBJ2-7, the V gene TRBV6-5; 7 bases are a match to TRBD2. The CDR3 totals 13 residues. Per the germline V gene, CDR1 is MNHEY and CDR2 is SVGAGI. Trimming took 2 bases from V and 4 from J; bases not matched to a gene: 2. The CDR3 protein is CASSYAGEYEQYF. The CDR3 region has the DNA TGTGCCAGCAGTTACGCGGGAGAGTACGAGCAGTACTTC.

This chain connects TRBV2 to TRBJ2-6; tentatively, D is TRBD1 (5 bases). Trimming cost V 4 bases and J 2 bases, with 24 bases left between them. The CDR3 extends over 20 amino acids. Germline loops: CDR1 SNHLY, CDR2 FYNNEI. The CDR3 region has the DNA TGTGCCAGCAGTGGCCAAGGAAGGGCTTCAGGGCGCCCTGGGGCCAACGTCCTGACTTTC. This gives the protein CASSGQGRASGRPGANVLTF. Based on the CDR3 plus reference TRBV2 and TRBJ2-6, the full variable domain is EPEVTQTPSHQVTQMGQEVILRCVPISNHLYFYWYRQILGQKVEFLVSFYNNEISEKSEIFDDQFSVERPDGSNFTLKIRSTKLEDSAMYFCASSGQGRASGRPGANVLTFGAGSRLTVL.

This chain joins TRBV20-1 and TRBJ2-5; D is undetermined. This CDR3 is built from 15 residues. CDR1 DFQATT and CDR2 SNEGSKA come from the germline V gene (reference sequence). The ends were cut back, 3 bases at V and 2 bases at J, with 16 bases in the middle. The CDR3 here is CSASYRELVQETQYF. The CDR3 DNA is TGCAGTGCTAGTTATAGAGAACTCGTGCAAGAGACCCAGTACTTC.

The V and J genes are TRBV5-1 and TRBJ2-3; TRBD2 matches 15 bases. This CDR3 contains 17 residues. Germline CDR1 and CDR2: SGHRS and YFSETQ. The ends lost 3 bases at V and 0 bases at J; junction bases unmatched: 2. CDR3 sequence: CASSSGLAGGSTDTQYF. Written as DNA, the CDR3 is TGCGCCAGCAGCTCCGGACTAGCGGGAGGGAGCACAGATACGCAGTATTTT.

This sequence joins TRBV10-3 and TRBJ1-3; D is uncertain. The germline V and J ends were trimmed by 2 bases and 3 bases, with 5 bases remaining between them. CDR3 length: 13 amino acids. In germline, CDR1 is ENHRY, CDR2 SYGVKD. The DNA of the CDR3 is TGTGCCATCAGTGAGAGGAGTGGAAACACCATATATTTT. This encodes CAISERSGNTIYF.

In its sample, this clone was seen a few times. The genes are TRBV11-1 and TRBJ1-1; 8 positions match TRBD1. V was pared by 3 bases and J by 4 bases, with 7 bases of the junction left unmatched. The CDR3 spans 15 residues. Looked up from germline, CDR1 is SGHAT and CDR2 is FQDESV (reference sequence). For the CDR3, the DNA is TGTGCCAGCAGCTTTCGCACAGGGGGTTTCACTGAAGCTTTCTTT. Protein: CASSFRTGGFTEAFF.

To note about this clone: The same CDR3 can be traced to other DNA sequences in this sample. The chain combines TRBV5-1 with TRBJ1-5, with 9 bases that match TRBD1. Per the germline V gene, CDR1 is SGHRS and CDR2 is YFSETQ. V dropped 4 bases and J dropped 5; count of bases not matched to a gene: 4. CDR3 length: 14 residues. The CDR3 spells CASSRGQGDQPQHF. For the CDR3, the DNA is TGCGCCAGCAGCCGGGGACAGGGAGATCAGCCCCAGCATTTT.

CDR3 loop: CASRRTGGSYEQYF. The CDR3 coding sequence is TGTGCCAGCAGGAGGACAGGGGGATCGTACGAGCAGTACTTC. This chain links TRBV3-1 (or the pseudogene TRBV3-2) with TRBJ2-7; 10 nucleotides agree with TRBD1. Germline values: CDR1 LGHDT, CDR2 YNNKEL (reference sequence). This CDR3 region has 14 residues. The J segment lost 4 bases and the V segment lost 6 bases, leaving 6 bases of the junction unmatched.

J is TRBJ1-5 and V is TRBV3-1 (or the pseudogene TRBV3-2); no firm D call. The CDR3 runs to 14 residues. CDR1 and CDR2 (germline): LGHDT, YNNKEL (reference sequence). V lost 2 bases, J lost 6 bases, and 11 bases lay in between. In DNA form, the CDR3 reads TGTGCCAGCAGCCAAAGAGGGTGGGGTCAGCCCCAGCATTTT. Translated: CASSQRGWGQPQHF.

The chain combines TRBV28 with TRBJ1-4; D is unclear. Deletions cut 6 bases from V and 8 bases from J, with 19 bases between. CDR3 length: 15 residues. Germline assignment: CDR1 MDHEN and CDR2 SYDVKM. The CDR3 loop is CASSQPGQAQEKLFF. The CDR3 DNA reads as TGTGCCAGCAGCCAGCCCGGCCAGGCTCAGGAAAAACTGTTTTTT.

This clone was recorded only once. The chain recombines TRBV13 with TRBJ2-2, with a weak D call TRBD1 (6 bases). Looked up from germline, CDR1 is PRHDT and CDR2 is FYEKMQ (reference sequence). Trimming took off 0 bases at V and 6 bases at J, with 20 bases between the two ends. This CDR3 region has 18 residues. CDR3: CASSLGRLNRVFAGELFF. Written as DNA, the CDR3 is TGTGCCAGCAGCTTAGGCCGTTTGAACAGGGTATTCGCCGGGGAGCTGTTTTTT.

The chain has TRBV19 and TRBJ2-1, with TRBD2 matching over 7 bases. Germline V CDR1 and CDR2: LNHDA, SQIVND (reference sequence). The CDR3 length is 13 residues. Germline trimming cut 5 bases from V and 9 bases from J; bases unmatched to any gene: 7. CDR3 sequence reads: CASSPVAGLEQFF. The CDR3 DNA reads TGTGCCAGTAGTCCTGTAGCGGGCCTTGAGCAGTTCTTC.

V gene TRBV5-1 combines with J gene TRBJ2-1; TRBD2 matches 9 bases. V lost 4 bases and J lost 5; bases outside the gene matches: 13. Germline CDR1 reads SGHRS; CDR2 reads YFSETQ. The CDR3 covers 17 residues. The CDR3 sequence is CASSARPAGGGNNEQFF. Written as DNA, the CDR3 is TGCGCCAGCAGCGCACGGCCTGCGGGAGGGGGGAACAATGAGCAGTTCTTC.